These 11 T cell receptor beta chains came from one sample sequenced in a study of control samples from healthy donors and cancer patients. This table comes from immunoSEQ multiplex PCR, and its TCRdb copy is limited to in-frame clones, with some not included. The table has approximately 170,000 clones, just over 90% seen once. Sequenced: blood. These receptors all stem from a man in his thirties or forties in good health.

This chain uses TRBV6-1 with TRBJ1-1; 8 nucleotides match TRBD1. With V trimmed by 4 bases and J by 0 bases, 7 bases remained unmatched. CDR1 is MNHNS, CDR2 SASEGT, per germline. CDR3 length equals 16 residues. In nucleotides, the CDR3 is TGTGCCAGCAGTGTGGGGACAGGTCTCATGAACACTGAAGCTTTCTTT. It is translated as CASSVGTGLMNTEAFF.

V gene TRBV19 combines with J gene TRBJ1-5; TRBD1 aligns across 12 bases. The germline V gene encodes CDR1 LNHDA and CDR2 SQIVND (reference sequence). This CDR3 is built from 15 residues. Trimming removed 4 bases from V and 7 bases from J; junction bases left unmatched: 5. CDR3 coding DNA: TGTGCCAGTAGTACGGGACAGGGGGCGAGGCAGCCCCAGCATTTT. It encodes CASSTGQGARQPQHF.

This clone was seen only once. The chain joins TRBV4-3 to TRBJ1-6; TRBD1 matches at 7 bases. Trimming removed 0 bases from V and 10 bases from J; junction bases left unmatched: 12. The CDR3 contains 17 residues. Per the germline V gene, CDR1 is LGHNA and CDR2 is YSLEER. Here the CDR3 reads CASSQDFGGGGSSPLHF. The CDR3 nucleotides read TGCGCCAGCAGCCAAGATTTTGGAGGGGGCGGCAGCTCACCCCTCCACTTT.

CDR3 sequence reads: CASSTGLAGAQGSTDTQYF. CDR3 DNA: TGTGCCAGCAGCACCGGACTAGCGGGGGCCCAGGGAAGCACAGATACGCAGTATTTT. The V and J genes are TRBV5-6 and TRBJ2-3, with 13 bases matching TRBD2. The CDR3 runs to 19 residues. Per germline, CDR1 SGHDT and CDR2 YYEEEE. The trim removed 4 bases at V and 0 bases at J, leaving 11 bases unmatched.

The chain carries TRBV2 and TRBJ1-5; TRBD1 matches 7 bases. The CDR3 covers 13 residues. CDR1 is SNHLY and CDR2 is FYNNEI in the germline V gene. V gave up 6 bases and J gave up 4 bases; unmatched junction bases: 3. The CDR3 DNA follows: TGTGCCAGCAGCTCGGACAGGAATCAGCCCCAGCATTTT. It is translated as CASSSDRNQPQHF.

This chain links TRBV3-1 (or the pseudogene TRBV3-2) with TRBJ2-7; either TRBD1 or TRBD2 may supply D (5 bases each). This CDR3 region has 14 residues. Per germline, CDR1 LGHDT and CDR2 YNNKEL (reference sequence). Trimming left V 1 base short and J 4 bases short, with 11 bases between. CDR3 loop: CASSQGMGPYEQYF. The CDR3 DNA is TGTGCCAGCAGCCAAGGGATGGGACCGTACGAGCAGTACTTC.

As regards this clone: A read error may account for a junction end that differs from germline. V gene TRBV5-3 combines with J gene TRBJ2-7; TRBD2 agrees at 7 bases. TRBV5-3 is an ORF, with its function uncertain. The CDR3 totals 17 residues. The CDR3 bases are TGTGCCAAAAGCTCAAGCAGTTTAAGGGAGGGTGCCCACGAGCAGTACTTC. This encodes CAKSSSSLREGAHEQYF.

This clone appeared a few times. This rearrangement joins TRBV19 to TRBJ1-6; D remains unclear. Deletions cut 9 bases from V and 0 bases from J, with 12 bases between. The CDR3 has 15 amino acids. Germline V gene data show CDR1 as LNHDA and CDR2 as SQIVND (reference sequence). DNA for the CDR3: TGTGCCAGCCGACCGTCGAGCTCCTATAATTCACCCCTCCACTTT. Residues: CASRPSSSYNSPLHF.

The genes are TRBV5-1 and TRBJ1-1; no firm D call. This CDR3 has 14 amino acids. Germline V gene data show CDR1 as SGHRS and CDR2 as YFSETQ. The V and J ends lost 2 bases and 4 bases respectively, with 12 bases between them. CDR3 nucleotide sequence: TGCGCCAGCAGCTTAATTTTCCCGGGCACTGAAGCTTTCTTT. This codes for CASSLIFPGTEAFF.

The chain has TRBV4-1 and TRBJ1-4, with D tentatively TRBD1 (5 bases). The CDR3 has 16 residues. Between the trimmed V and J ends, which lost 3 bases and 5 bases, there was a span of 16 bases. Germline V gives CDR1 MGHRA, CDR2 YSYEKL. CDR3 in amino acids: CASSQPTAGGNEKLFF. For the CDR3, the DNA is TGCGCCAGCAGCCAGCCGACAGCGGGGGGGAATGAAAAACTGTTTTTT.

This clone came up once. The chain links TRBV11-2 to TRBJ2-1; 14 bases match TRBD2. The germline V gene encodes CDR1 SGHAT and CDR2 FQNNGV. The length of the CDR3 is 17 residues. The V and J ends lost 5 bases and 4 bases, in that order; junction bases with no gene match: 7. The CDR3 nucleotides are TGTGCCAGCAGCCTTCGGACTAGCGGGAGGAGGTACAATGAGCAGTTCTTC. Translated: CASSLRTSGRRYNEQFF.